The 24 T cell receptor gamma chains reported below all come from one sample, sequenced in a study of Vγ9Vδ2 T cells in congenital toxoplasmosis. TRGC- and TRDC-specific primers primed one-tube template-switch reverse transcription to make cDNA. Both the TRGC1 and TRGC2 constant genes were targeted by the TRGC primer. TCRdb reran clone calling via CATT on the reads. The sample comprises approximately 150 gamma-chain clones, roughly 4.3% of which are singletons, and approximately 60% rests with the top ten. Sequenced material: gamma-delta T cells from blood. These TCRs come from a child under 10 years old born to a mother with Toxoplasma gondii infection during pregnancy, either congenitally infected or uninfected (not recorded which).

A few counts support this clone. This probably arose from a read error, given a far larger clone one base away. Other DNA sequences in this sample translate to the same CDR3. V is TRGV8 and J is TRGJP2. Per germline, CDR1 VENAVY and CDR2 YDSYNSRV. CDR3 length equals 17 residues. CDR3 loop: CATWARRDYSSDWIKTF. For the CDR3, the DNA is TGTGCCACCTGGGCCCGAAGGGACTATAGTAGTGATTGGATTAAGACGTTT.

Regarding this clone: The protein given by TCRdb reflects a much larger clone and differs at residue 5 from this DNA's translation, likely from a read error; the protein shown is the DNA's translation. J is TRGJP and V is TRGV9. CDR3 length equals 15 residues. The ends lost 6 bases at V and 3 bases at J; junction bases unmatched: 2. CDR1 is GITISATS and CDR2 is ISYDGTV in the germline V gene (reference sequence). Here the CDR3 reads CALWKQELGKKIKVF. CDR3 DNA sequence: TGTGCCTTGTGGAAGCAAGAGTTGGGCAAAAAAATCAAGGTATTT.

On this clone itself: TCRdb has a much larger clone's protein, which differs at residue 5 from the translation of this DNA, likely because of a read error; what is shown is the protein translated from the DNA. This chain uses TRGV10 with TRGJP1. TRGV10 is designated an ORF whose function remains uncertain. J gave up 3 bases and V 7 bases, and 3 bases lay outside the gene matches. CDR3 length: 13 residues. CDR3 DNA sequence: TGTGCTGCGTGGTATTCCACTGGTTGGTTCAAGATATTT. It is translated as CAAWYSTGWFKIF.

This clone has a handful of counts. A far bigger clonotype differs at one base, so this is likely a read error. The chain has TRGV5 and TRGJ1 or TRGJ2. The CDR3 runs 12 residues. The germline gives CDR1 VINAFY, CDR2 YDVSNSKD. V shed 1 base, J shed 7 bases, and the junction held 4 bases outside the gene matches. The CDR3 sequence is CATWDRGYKKLF. CDR3 nucleotides: TGTGCCACCTGGGACAGAGGGTATAAGAAACTCTTT.

Points on this clone: A read error likely explains why the TCRdb protein, taken from a much larger clone, differs from this DNA's translation at residue 10; the protein shown is translated from the DNA. The chain couples TRGV10 to TRGJ1 or TRGJ2. TRGV10 qualifies as an ORF whose function is uncertain. The CDR3 has 14 amino acids. CDR3 sequence (DNA): TGTGCTGCGTGGGATTATATGAATTATGATAAGAAACTCTTT. This translates into CAAWDYMNYDKKLF.

In regard to this clone: The protein TCRdb lists belongs to a much larger clone and differs from this DNA's translation at residue 8, which points to a read error; the protein shown is made from the DNA. The rearrangement joins TRGV8 to TRGJP2. This CDR3 has 17 residues. Germline V gives CDR1 VENAVY, CDR2 YDSYNSRV. V dropped 5 bases and J dropped 0; count of bases not matched to a gene: 12. The CDR3 loop is CATWARREYSSDWIKTF. In DNA form, the CDR3 reads TGTGCCACCTGGGCCCGAAGGGAATATAGTAGTGATTGGATCAAGACGTTT.

This clone has only a few counts. The TCRdb protein, from a much larger clone, departs from this DNA's translation at residue 4, likely by read error; the protein shown derives from the DNA. The V gene is TRGV9, the J gene TRGJP. CDR3 length: 17 amino acids. Germline lookup yields CDR1 GITISATS and CDR2 ISYDGTV (reference sequence). The CDR3 is CALGEVPQELGKKIKVF. CDR3 nucleotide sequence: TGTGCCTTGGGGGAGGTACCGCAAGAGTTGGGCAAAAAAATCAAGGTATTT.

This clone was counted only a few times. The protein TCRdb gives is from a much larger clone and does not agree with this DNA's translation at residue 7, likely a read error; the protein shown here comes from the DNA. This rearrangement joins TRGV9 to TRGJP. Per germline, CDR1 GITISATS and CDR2 ISYDGTV (reference sequence). The CDR3 extends over 15 amino acids. The CDR3, as DNA: TGTGCCTTGTGGGAGCAAGATTTGGGCAAAAAAATCAAGGTATTT. Translation: CALWEQDLGKKIKVF.

In its sample, this clone was seen a few times. The protein in TCRdb stems from a much larger clone and differs at residue 14 from this DNA's translation, likely a read error; here the protein is translated from the DNA. This sequence joins TRGV8 and TRGJP2. This CDR3 spans 17 amino acids. Germline-derived CDR1 and CDR2 are VENAVY and YDSYNSRV. In nucleotides, the CDR3 is TGTGCCACCTGGGCCCGAAGGGACTATAGTAGTGATTGGACCAAGACGTTT. It codes for CATWARRDYSSDWTKTF.

Concerning this clone: This is likely an artifact of a read error, given a far larger clone one base away. Other DNA sequences in this specimen translate into the identical CDR3. The genes are TRGV9 and TRGJP. There are 17 residues in the CDR3. Germline assignment: CDR1 GITISATS and CDR2 ISYDGTV (reference sequence). V lost 0 bases and J lost 3; bases outside the gene matches: 2. In DNA form, the CDR3 reads TGTGCCTTGTGGGAGGTGCCGCAAGAGTTGGGCAAAAAAATCAAGGTATTT. Translation gives CALWEVPQELGKKIKVF.

This clone ranks as medium-sized (0.01 to 0.1%). It differs at one base from a far larger clone, so likely a read error. The rearrangement links TRGV9 to TRGJP. The germline gives CDR1 GITISATS, CDR2 ISYDGTV (reference sequence). The CDR3 spans 15 residues. The CDR3 DNA is TGTGCCGTGTGGGAGGCCCCGTTGGGCAAAAAAATCAAGGTATTT. This translates into CAVWEAPLGKKIKVF.

Only a few counts were recorded for this clone. The protein in TCRdb stems from a much larger clone and differs at residue 8 from this DNA's translation, likely a read error; here the protein is translated from the DNA. V is TRGV9 and J is TRGJP. Looked up from germline, CDR1 is GITISATS and CDR2 is ISYDGTV (reference sequence). CDR3 size: 17 residues. Unmatched junction bases numbered 5, after V lost 1 base and J lost 5 bases. The CDR3 bases are TGTGCCTTGTGGGAGGTACCGAAAGAGTTGGGCAAAAAAATCAAGGTATTT. Protein: CALWEVPKELGKKIKVF.

This clone was counted between two and nine times. This DNA's translation differs at residue 9 from TCRdb's protein, which comes from a much larger clone; a read error is likely, and the protein shown is translated from the DNA. The V call is TRGV9, the J call TRGJP. CDR3 length equals 15 residues. CDR1 and CDR2 from the germline V gene are GITISATS and ISYDGTV (reference sequence). CDR3 in amino acids: CALWEAPLCKKIKVF. The CDR3 bases are TGTGCCTTGTGGGAGGCCCCGTTGTGCAAAAAAATCAAGGTATTT.

Of note for this clone: The DNA is omitted, as the CDR3 cannot be located on it reliably, and the CDR3 follows TCRdb's listing. The chain has TRGV10 and TRGJP1. TRGV10 is assigned to the ORF class and has an uncertain function. 17 amino acids form the CDR3, both terminal residues included. CDR3 sequence reads: CTTVLRGAPPTGWFKIF.

Points on this clone: TCRdb's entry gives the protein of a much larger clone, which mismatches this DNA's translation at residue 4, likely from a read error; the protein reported here is translated from the DNA. The chain links TRGV10 to TRGJP1. TRGV10 is identified as an open reading frame with a role that is uncertain. This CDR3 has 13 residues. The trim removed 9 bases at V and 3 bases at J, leaving 5 bases unmatched. The CDR3 loop is CAACDSTGWFKIF. CDR3 in DNA: TGTGCTGCGTGTGATTCCACTGGTTGGTTCAAGATATTT.

The V gene is TRGV3, the J gene TRGJP1. J gave up 2 bases and V 0 bases, and 9 bases lay outside the gene matches. CDR3 size: 17 residues. The germline V gene has CDR1 VTNTFY and CDR2 YDVSTARD (reference sequence). The DNA for the CDR3 is TGTGCCACCTGGGACAGGTGGGGTTGGACCACTGGTTGGTTCAAGATATTT. Its translation is CATWDRWGWTTGWFKIF.

About this clone: The mismatch at residue 13 between this DNA's translation and the TCRdb protein of a much larger clone likely reflects a read error; the protein shown is translated from the DNA. V usage is TRGV9 and J usage is TRGJP. Germline V gene data show CDR1 as GITISATS and CDR2 as ISYDGTV (reference sequence). CDR3 length equals 17 residues. The CDR3 DNA follows: TGTGCCTTGTGGGAGGTACCGCAAGAGTTGGGCAAAGAAATCAAGGTATTT. This sequence encodes CALWEVPQELGKEIKVF.

Relative to its sample, this clone is medium-sized. With only one base between it and a far larger clone, this is likely a read error. The V and J genes are TRGV9 and TRGJ1 or TRGJ2. The CDR3 sequence is 15 residues long. Germline V gene lookup returns CDR1 GITISATS and CDR2 ISYDGTV (reference sequence). The CDR3 DNA sequence: TGTGCCGTGTGGGAGGTGTGGGCGCGGAATTATAAGAAACTCTTT. Protein sequence: CAVWEVWARNYKKLF.

This clone was seen only a few times. The protein TCRdb lists belongs to a much larger clone and differs from this DNA's translation at residue 14, which points to a read error; the protein shown is made from the DNA. The V and J genes are TRGV9 and TRGJP. The CDR3 spans 17 residues. The germline CDR1 and CDR2 sequences are GITISATS and ISYDGTV (reference sequence). CDR3 bases: TGTGCCTTGTGGGAGGTACCGCAAGAGTTGGGCAAAAAATTCAAGGTATTT. Translated, it gives CALWEVPQELGKKFKVF.

Only a few counts were recorded for this clone. TCRdb records a much larger clone's protein for this DNA, with a difference at residue 10 that likely arises from a read error; the protein given is the translation of the DNA. V is TRGV4 and J is TRGJ1 or TRGJ2. CDR1 EGSTGY and CDR2 YDSYTSSV come from the germline V gene. The CDR3 loop spans 14 amino acids. The CDR3 region is CATWDGLDYCKKLF. For the CDR3, the DNA is TGTGCCACCTGGGATGGGCTCGATTATTGTAAGAAACTCTTT.

The sample holds a few counts of this clone. The protein TCRdb lists belongs to a much larger clone and differs from this DNA's translation at residue 8, which points to a read error; the protein shown is made from the DNA. The chain uses TRGV10 and TRGJP1. TRGV10 is an ORF, with its function uncertain. This CDR3 is built from 13 residues. CDR3 DNA sequence: TGTGCTGCGTGGGATTCCACTTGTTGGTTCAAGATATTT. Residues: CAAWDSTCWFKIF.

Concerning this clone: TCRdb's protein for this DNA is that of a much larger clone and differs from the translation at residue 5, likely a read error; the protein shown is the DNA translation. The rearrangement uses TRGV4 and TRGJP1. Trimming removed 6 bases from V and 4 bases from J; junction bases left unmatched: 2. Germline V gives CDR1 EGSTGY, CDR2 YDSYTSSV. This CDR3 is 12 amino acids long. CDR3 loop: CATWHTGWFKIF. In DNA form, the CDR3 reads TGTGCCACCTGGCACACTGGTTGGTTCAAGATATTT.

This clone has only a few counts. TCRdb records a much larger clone's protein for this DNA, with a difference at residue 6 that likely arises from a read error; the protein given is the translation of the DNA. The chain couples TRGV9 to TRGJP. This CDR3 has 18 residues. Germline lookup yields CDR1 GITISATS and CDR2 ISYDGTV (reference sequence). V shed 2 bases and J 5 bases; nucleotides not matched to a gene: 9. The CDR3 DNA sequence: TGTGCCTTGTGGGAGGCGCTGGTTGAAGAGTTGGGCAAAAAAATCAAGGTATTT. As protein: CALWEALVEELGKKIKVF.

To note about this clone: A far larger clone is just one base off, so this is likely a read error. This chain uses TRGV5 with TRGJ1 or TRGJ2. V lost 0 bases and J lost 7; bases outside the gene matches: 6. The CDR3 length is 13 residues. Germline V gene lookup returns CDR1 VINAFY and CDR2 YDVSNSKD. The CDR3 loop is CATWDRRVYKKLF. The CDR3 bases are TGTGCCACCTGGGACAGGCGGGTGTATAAGAAACTCTTT.